This T cell receptor (beta chain) was captured by sequencing in a study of Ad26.COV2.S vaccination and SARS-CoV-2 variants. Study-wide context: The Ad26.COV2.S arm of the COV1001 trial was where the donor was placed. In the study, Ad26.COV2.S was injected intramuscularly once, or twice 56 days apart.

Per germline, CDR1 DFQATT and CDR2 SNEGSKA (reference sequence). The CDR3 extends over 15 amino acids. Trimming pared 3 bases from V and 3 bases from J, leaving 15 bases between. The method was immunoSEQ multiplex PCR; TCRdb's version includes in-frame clones alone and lacks a portion of them. Among some 320,000 clones listed, 86% were seen once. Stated treatment: roughly 19 received Ad26.COV2.S at low or high dose, single or two shots; 5 received placebo; per-sample allocation not given. Samples analyzed were those drawn on day 63 after the first vaccine or placebo injection. The rearrangement uses TRBV20-1 and TRBJ1-5; D not resolved. This TCR was recovered from a person between 18 and 60 years old who received the Ad26.COV2.S COVID-19 vaccine or a placebo. Material: peripheral blood, obtained in a trial of Ad26.COV2.S vaccine versus placebo. The CDR3 reads CSASFPGGPNQPQHF. The CDR3 DNA is TGCAGTGCTAGTTTCCCAGGAGGGCCCAATCAGCCCCAGCATTTT.